The 23 T cell receptor beta chains reported below all come from one sample, sequenced in a study of long-term antiretroviral therapy in people with HIV. The run of the v3.0 immunoSEQ assay was at survey level. Profiling relied on immunoSEQ multiplex PCR, and the TCRdb table lists in-frame clones only, not all of them. The sample comprises thousands of clones, 74% of which are singletons, and about 7.5% rests with the top ten. The specimen comprised unsorted PBMCs, sampled 0.1 years before starting antiretroviral therapy. The receptors stem from a young man with HIV.

Written as DNA, the CDR3 is TGTGCCAGCAGTGGACAGGGGGTCTCCTACGAGCAGTACTTC. This sequence encodes CASSGQGVSYEQYF. The chain combines TRBV6-1 with TRBJ2-7; TRBD1 matches at 9 bases. Germline CDR1 MNHNS, CDR2 SASEGT. The ends lost 4 bases at V and 0 bases at J; junction bases unmatched: 1. CDR3 size: 14 residues.

This clone was found a few times. The rearrangement links TRBV6-4 to TRBJ2-3, with TRBD2 matching 8 bases. Per the germline V gene, CDR1 is MRHNA and CDR2 is SNTAGT. This CDR3 spans 15 amino acids. The V gene end was trimmed by 0 bases and the J gene end by 1 base; junction bases not matched to a gene: 0. CDR3 region: CASSDSSGGTDTQYF. The CDR3 DNA reads TGTGCCAGCAGTGACTCTAGCGGGGGCACAGATACGCAGTATTTT.

This sequence joins TRBV19 and TRBJ1-2; D ambiguous. This CDR3 is built from 13 residues. V was shortened by 3 bases and J by 4 bases, with 9 bases between the two germline ends. CDR1 is LNHDA, CDR2 SQIVND, per germline (reference sequence). The CDR3 nucleotides are TGTGCCAGTAGTATCCGGGGATTCTATGGCTACACCTTC. It encodes CASSIRGFYGYTF.

This clone was counted between two and nine times. DNA for the CDR3: TGTGCCAGCAGCTTACTTACAGGGGGCGCGTACGAGCAGTACTTC. Amino acid sequence: CASSLLTGGAYEQYF. This chain links TRBV28 with TRBJ2-7; 9 bases map to TRBD1. Germline V gene sequence: CDR1 MDHEN, CDR2 SYDVKM. J was trimmed by 4 bases and V by 6 bases; bases with no gene match: 10. The CDR3 runs 15 residues.

The chain carries TRBV4-2 and TRBJ2-1, with TRBD2 identical over 8 bases. V was clipped by 0 bases and J by 3 bases; unmatched bases: 1. Per the germline V gene, CDR1 is LGHNA and CDR2 is YNFKEQ. This CDR3 contains 15 residues. This CDR3 is CASSQERGDYNEQFF. The DNA for the CDR3 is TGTGCCAGCAGCCAAGAGCGGGGGGACTACAATGAGCAGTTCTTC.

The DNA of the CDR3 is TGTGCCAGCAGCTTCGGCGGGGGGGCGAATGAGCAGTTCTTC. It codes for CASSFGGGANEQFF. V and J are TRBV7-2 and TRBJ2-1, with 9 bases lining up with TRBD2. Germline loops: CDR1 SGHTA, CDR2 FQGNSA. V was pared by 3 bases and J by 7 bases, with 4 bases of the junction left unmatched. The CDR3 is made up of 14 amino acids.

This chain uses TRBV11-2 with TRBJ2-3, with 12 bases identical to TRBD2. Per the germline V gene, CDR1 is SGHAT and CDR2 is FQNNGV. The J segment lost 0 bases and the V segment lost 1 base, leaving 8 bases of the junction unmatched. The CDR3 extends over 19 amino acids. CDR3 nucleotides: TGTGCCAGCAGCTTAGTTTGGACTAGCGGGGACCTTAGCACAGATACGCAGTATTTT. It codes for CASSLVWTSGDLSTDTQYF.

The chain recombines TRBV5-1 with TRBJ1-2, with TRBD1 matching over 7 bases. CDR1 and CDR2 from the germline V gene are SGHRS and YFSETQ. With V trimmed by 7 bases and J by 3 bases, 15 bases remained unmatched. The CDR3 covers 16 residues. DNA for the CDR3: TGCGCCAGCTCACCCCTCGGGGACAGTTGGGACTATGGCTACACCTTC. Translated, it gives CASSPLGDSWDYGYTF. Complete variable domain (other parts from reference TRBV5-1 and TRBJ1-2): KAGVTQTPRYLIKTRGQQVTLSCSPISGHRSVSWYQQTPGQGLQFLFEYFSETQRNKGNFPGRFSGRQFSNSRSEMNVSTLELGDSALYLCASSPLGDSWDYGYTFGSGTRLTVV.

The rearrangement uses TRBV6-5 and TRBJ1-6, with D perhaps matching TRBD1 (5 bases). Trimming took off 5 bases at V and 7 bases at J, with 12 bases between the two ends. CDR3 size: 14 residues. The germline V gene encodes CDR1 MNHEY and CDR2 SVGAGI. Here the CDR3 DNA reads TGTGCCAGCAGTACAGGCAGGCGAAATTCACCCCTCCACTTT. Its protein is CASSTGRRNSPLHF.

J is TRBJ2-5 and V is TRBV7-9; 7 bases agree with TRBD1. There are 16 residues in the CDR3. Germline V gene sequence: CDR1 SEHNR, CDR2 FQNEAQ (reference sequence). Trimming cost V 5 bases and J 2 bases; bases outside gene matches: 11. CDR3: CASSLQSGQPQETQYF. CDR3 nucleotide sequence: TGTGCCAGCAGCCTTCAATCGGGACAGCCTCAAGAGACCCAGTACTTC.

V and J are TRBV6-5 and TRBJ1-2; the D gene is possibly TRBD1 (5 bases). This CDR3 spans 16 amino acids. V lost 0 bases and J lost 7, with 18 bases in between. Per the germline V gene, CDR1 is MNHEY and CDR2 is SVGAGI. CDR3 DNA: TGTGCCAGCAGTTACTCGACGGTTTGGGGCGCGGCTGGCTACACCTTC. Residues: CASSYSTVWGAAGYTF.

In this sample, this clone turned up once. For the CDR3, the DNA is TGTGCCTCCCGAGACAGGGCGAACACTGAAGCTTTCTTT. Translated: CASRDRANTEAFF. The rearrangement joins TRBV19 to TRBJ1-1; 7 nucleotides align to TRBD1. J gave up 1 base and V 11 bases, and 7 bases lay outside the gene matches. This CDR3 is 13 amino acids long. The germline V gene encodes CDR1 LNHDA and CDR2 SQIVND (reference sequence).

In its sample, this clone was seen a few times. The chain has TRBV2 and TRBJ2-2, with D perhaps TRBD1 or TRBD2 (5 bases each). The germline V and J ends were trimmed by 6 bases and 5 bases, with 16 bases remaining between them. Germline loops: CDR1 SNHLY, CDR2 FYNNEI. The CDR3 has 15 amino acids. The CDR3 sequence: CASRPGPQGTGELFF. As DNA, the CDR3 is TGTGCCAGCAGGCCGGGGCCCCAGGGTACCGGGGAGCTGTTTTTT. Based on the CDR3 plus reference TRBV2 and TRBJ2-2, the full variable domain is EPEVTQTPSHQVTQMGQEVILRCVPISNHLYFYWYRQILGQKVEFLVSFYNNEISEKSEIFDDQFSVERPDGSNFTLKIRSTKLEDSAMYFCASRPGPQGTGELFFGEGSRLTVL.

This chain links TRBV28 with TRBJ1-1, with TRBD1 identical over 7 bases. Germline loops: CDR1 MDHEN, CDR2 SYDVKM. The ends lost 3 bases at V and 0 bases at J; junction bases unmatched: 1. The CDR3 length is 14 residues. CDR3 nucleotide sequence: TGTGCCAGCAGTTTGGGGACAGTGAACACTGAAGCTTTCTTT. Its protein product is CASSLGTVNTEAFF.

The gene calls are TRBV9 and TRBJ2-1; TRBD2 is a possible D gene (5 bases). Germline assignment: CDR1 SGDLS and CDR2 YYNGEE. V lost 3 bases and J lost 9, with 16 bases in between. The length of the CDR3 is 14 residues. Here the CDR3 reads CASSASGSSTEQFF. CDR3 DNA sequence: TGTGCCAGCAGCGCCTCGGGGAGCTCTACTGAGCAGTTCTTC.

This sequence joins TRBV6-1 and TRBJ1-2, with D possibly being TRBD1 (5 bases). V shed 6 bases and J shed 4 bases, with 15 bases lying between them. Germline CDR1 and CDR2: MNHNS and SASEGT. This CDR3 contains 14 residues. For the CDR3, the DNA is TGTGCCAGCAGCAGGGTAGAATCCTCCTATGGCTACACCTTC. This codes for CASSRVESSYGYTF.

The chain combines TRBV9 with TRBJ1-4; TRBD1 aligns across 9 bases. V was pared by 4 bases and J by 7 bases, with 17 bases of the junction left unmatched. The CDR3 is 18 amino acids. The germline CDR1 and CDR2 sequences are SGDLS and YYNGEE. The CDR3 region is CASSPRDRESFDGEKLFF. CDR3 nucleotide sequence: TGTGCCAGCAGCCCCAGGGACAGGGAAAGTTTTGATGGTGAAAAACTGTTTTTT.

The chain links TRBV19 to TRBJ1-4, with 10 nucleotides matching TRBD1. The CDR3 length is 16 residues. V was clipped by 0 bases and J by 8 bases; unmatched bases: 6. CDR1 LNHDA and CDR2 SQIVND come from the germline V gene (reference sequence). The chain's CDR3 is CASSIDTGTGDEKLFF. CDR3 bases: TGTGCCAGTAGTATAGATACCGGGACAGGGGACGAAAAACTGTTTTTT.

The chain joins TRBV21-1 to TRBJ2-1; the table assigns TRBD1, which was not confirmed against the DNA. TRBV21-1 is annotated as a pseudogene. The CDR3 loop spans 14 amino acids. The CDR3 protein is CASSSRTVYNEQFF. The CDR3 DNA reads TGTGCCAGCAGCTCTCGGACAGTTTACAATGAGCAGTTCTTC.

This sequence joins TRBV5-4 and TRBJ2-6, with 7 bases that match TRBD2. Germline V gives CDR1 SGHNT, CDR2 YYREEE (reference sequence). CDR3 size: 18 residues. The junction had 13 bases not matched to a gene; V was cut back by 6 bases and J by 1 base. The chain's CDR3 is CASTNPRAGKSGANVLTF. DNA for the CDR3: TGTGCCAGCACCAACCCCCGAGCGGGAAAGTCTGGGGCCAACGTCCTGACTTTC.

The chain has TRBV19 and TRBJ2-3, with 11 bases identical to TRBD2. The CDR3 has 16 residues. CDR1 and CDR2 (germline): LNHDA, SQIVND (reference sequence). V dropped 2 bases and J dropped 5; count of bases not matched to a gene: 6. For the CDR3, the DNA is TGTGCCAGTAGTATAACTAGCGGGGGTCACAAAGATACGCAGTATTTT. Its translation: CASSITSGGHKDTQYF.

The sample holds a few counts of this clone. This chain uses TRBV10-3 with TRBJ1-6; D unresolved. CDR3 length equals 15 residues. The germline CDR1 and CDR2 sequences are ENHRY and SYGVKD. Trimming removed 0 bases from V and 7 bases from J, with 10 bases in between. The CDR3: CAISESTHINSPLHF. The DNA of the CDR3 is TGTGCCATCAGTGAGTCGACACACATAAATTCACCCCTCCACTTT.

The sample holds a few counts of this clone. The chain employs TRBV7-9 and TRBJ1-3; D ambiguous. There are 12 residues in the CDR3. V lost 1 base to trimming and J lost 9 bases, with 7 bases between them. CDR1 is SEHNR, CDR2 FQNEAQ, per germline (reference sequence). CDR3 loop: CASSLGEGTIYF. The DNA of the CDR3 is TGTGCCAGCAGCTTAGGAGAGGGCACCATATATTTT.